Reported below is one TCR beta chain. Method: immunoSEQ multiplex PCR; TCRdb's copy keeps in-frame clones and lacks some. This repertoire shows 45,000 or so clones, around 80% found once; its top ten account for under 4%. These data are taken from a study of PD-L1 blockade in urothelial cancer. Looking at the study overall: Blood yielded a median of 141,255 T cells per sample.

CDR3 size: 14 residues. V lost 3 bases and J 3 bases, leaving 11 bases between the germline ends. From germline, CDR1 is KGHSH and CDR2 LQKENI. The sample was PBMCs, taken around atezolizumab (anti-PD-L1) treatment. The chain links TRBV18 to TRBJ1-2; D unresolved. This clonotype was sampled from a man in his 70s with urothelial cancer. CDR3 region: CASSPMQVDYGYTF. The CDR3 DNA is TGTGCCAGCTCACCGATGCAGGTCGACTATGGCTACACCTTC.